The rows below give T cell receptor beta chains drawn from one sample of a study of PD-L1 blockade in urothelial cancer. TCRdb's table, derived via immunoSEQ multiplex PCR, lists solely in-frame clones and lacks some. Among about 40,000 clones, approximately 84% were seen once, and the ten largest hold roughly a tenth. The sample in question was PBMCs, obtained around atezolizumab (anti-PD-L1) treatment. Source of these receptors: a man aged 35 to 55 with urothelial cancer. Each CDR3 is given with its conserved first and last residue. A D gene is named only where the DNA matches it firmly. Clone size is not always given. Where it is, it says once, few, many or a class for expanded clones.

J: TRBJ1-3; D: NA; size: NA; V: TRBV6-5; DNA: TGTGCCAGCAGGGGGGGAAATGGAAACACCATATATTTT; CDR3: CASRGGNGNTIYF
J: TRBJ2-7; D: NA; size: NA; V: TRBV28; DNA: TGTGCCAGCAAAGATAACAGGCGATCCTACGAGCAGTACTTC; CDR3: CASKDNRRSYEQYF
J: TRBJ1-1; D: NA; size: NA; V: TRBV27; DNA: TGTGCCAGCAGTTTAACTGCGGGGATGAACACTGAAGCTTTCTTT; CDR3: CASSLTAGMNTEAFF
J: TRBJ2-7; D: NA; size: NA; V: TRBV30; DNA: TGTGCCTCGTCGATAGGGGAAAGCTCCTACGAGCAGTACTTC; CDR3: CASSIGESSYEQYF
J: TRBJ2-7; D: NA; size: NA; V: TRBV5-5; DNA: TGTGCCAGCAGTCTGAACCCACTAGCAGACTACGAGCAGTACTTC; CDR3: CASSLNPLADYEQYF
J: TRBJ2-1; D: TRBD1; size: NA; V: TRBV4-2; DNA: TGTGCCAGCAGTCCAACCGACAGGGGAAATGAGCAGTTCTTC; CDR3: CASSPTDRGNEQFF
J: TRBJ2-3; D: TRBD2; size: NA; V: TRBV5-6; DNA: TGTGCCAGCAGCTTGACTACTAGCGGTAGCACAGATACGCAGTATTTT; CDR3: CASSLTTSGSTDTQYF
J: TRBJ2-7; D: NA; size: NA; V: TRBV10-3; DNA: TGTGCCATCAGTGAGGCTTTCGGGGAGCAGTACTTC; CDR3: CAISEAFGEQYF
J: TRBJ2-3; D: TRBD2; size: NA; V: TRBV11-2; DNA: TGTGCCAGCAGCACCGGACTAGCGGGTCGAAATACGCAGTATTTT; CDR3: CASSTGLAGRNTQYF
J: TRBJ1-1; D: TRBD1; size: NA; V: TRBV13; DNA: TGTGCCAGCAGCAACAGAGGGTTGGCAGGGGGTGAAGCTTTCTTT; CDR3: CASSNRGLAGGEAFF
J: TRBJ2-5; D: TRBD2; size: NA; V: TRBV5-1; DNA: TGCGCCAGCAGCCGGGGGGGGACTAGCGGGAGGAAGTCAGAGACCCAGTACTTC; CDR3: CASSRGGTSGRKSETQYF
J: TRBJ1-1; D: NA; size: few; V: TRBV14; DNA: TGTGCCAGCAGCCGGACAGTATCCACTGAAGCTTTCTTT; CDR3: CASSRTVSTEAFF
J: TRBJ2-2; D: TRBD2; size: NA; V: TRBV19; DNA: TGTGCCACAAGACTAGCGGAAAACACCGGGGAGCTGTTTTTT; CDR3: CATRLAENTGELFF
J: TRBJ1-4; D: NA; size: NA; V: TRBV6-1; DNA: TGTGCCAGCACATTCCCGGAGTGGGGCGAAAAACTGTTTTTT; CDR3: CASTFPEWGEKLFF
J: TRBJ2-5; D: NA; size: NA; V: TRBV7-7; DNA: TGTGCTAGCAGCTTGTCGGGGGTAACGGCGGAGACCCAGTACTTC; CDR3: CASSLSGVTAETQYF
J: TRBJ2-7; D: NA; size: NA; V: TRBV28; DNA: TGTGCCAGCAGTCCGGCAAAGGCAGGGTCCGGCGAGCAGTACTTC; CDR3: CASSPAKAGSGEQYF
J: TRBJ2-7; D: TRBD2; size: NA; V: TRBV6-5; DNA: TGTGCCAGCAGTCCCCTAGCGGGAGGGACTGGTGAGCAGTACTTC; CDR3: CASSPLAGGTGEQYF
J: TRBJ2-7; D: TRBD1; size: NA; V: TRBV27; DNA: TGTGCCAGCAGTTCCGGGACAGATGTTTCCTACGAGCAGTACTTC; CDR3: CASSSGTDVSYEQYF
J: TRBJ2-7; D: TRBD1; size: NA; V: TRBV6-1; DNA: TGTGCCAGCAGTGAAGAGGGACAGGGTTCCTACGAGCAGTACTTC; CDR3: CASSEEGQGSYEQYF
J: TRBJ1-1; D: TRBD1; size: NA; V: TRBV19; DNA: TGTGCCAGTAGTGCCACGTACAGGGGGTTGGGCACTGAAGCTTTCTTT; CDR3: CASSATYRGLGTEAFF
J: TRBJ1-2; D: NA; size: NA; V: TRBV4-1; DNA: TGCGCCAGCAGCCAAGGGCCAGGGGAGTATGGCTACACCTTC; CDR3: CASSQGPGEYGYTF
J: TRBJ2-1; D: TRBD2; size: once; V: TRBV2; DNA: TGTGCCAGCAGTGAAGGGGGACTAGCGGACAATGAGCAGTTCTTC; CDR3: CASSEGGLADNEQFF
J: TRBJ1-1; D: NA; size: few; V: TRBV30; DNA: TGTGCCTGGAGTGAAAACATCGGGGCTTTCTTT; CDR3: CAWSENIGAFF
J: TRBJ2-6; D: NA; size: NA; V: TRBV2; DNA: TGTGCCAGCAAATCCAGGGGTGTGCCTGGGGCCAACGTCCTGACTTTC; CDR3: CASKSRGVPGANVLTF
J: TRBJ1-2; D: NA; size: NA; V: TRBV5-4; DNA: TGTGCCAGCAGCTCCCCGTACGGAGGATTTTTCTTC; CDR3: CASSSPYGGFFF
J: TRBJ1-5; D: NA; size: NA; V: TRBV6-5; DNA: TGTGCCAGCAGCGCGGGCGCAGGCAATCAGCCCCAGCATTTT; CDR3: CASSAGAGNQPQHF
J: TRBJ2-1; D: TRBD1; size: NA; V: TRBV2; DNA: TGTGCCAGCAGCCCGGGACAGGGGTGGTATGAGCAGTTCTTC; CDR3: CASSPGQGWYEQFF
J: TRBJ2-3; D: TRBD2; size: NA; V: TRBV28; DNA: TGTGCCACGGGGGGGGCTAGCTTTCCGAATACGCAGTATTTT; CDR3: CATGGASFPNTQYF
J: TRBJ1-2; D: TRBD1; size: NA; V: TRBV27; DNA: TGTGCCAGCAGTAAAATTACCGGGACAGGGGCCTATGGCTACACCTTC; CDR3: CASSKITGTGAYGYTF
J: TRBJ2-7; D: TRBD2; size: once; V: TRBV7-8; DNA: TGTGCCAGCAGCCCATTGACTAGCGGAGGGAAAGAGCAGTACTTC; CDR3: CASSPLTSGGKEQYF
J: TRBJ1-1; D: TRBD1; size: few; V: TRBV9; DNA: TGTGCCAGCAGCGCCGCGACAGGGCCATCTGAAGCTTTCTTT; CDR3: CASSAATGPSEAFF
J: TRBJ2-7; D: NA; size: NA; V: TRBV5-6; DNA: TGTGCCAGCAGCTTGGGACTGTACGAGCAGTACTTC; CDR3: CASSLGLYEQYF
J: TRBJ2-1; D: TRBD2; size: NA; V: TRBV14; DNA: TGTGCCAGCAGCCCCCACCTAGGGACGGGAGGGCCGGGCTACAATGAGCAGTTCTTC; CDR3: CASSPHLGTGGPGYNEQFF
J: TRBJ2-5; D: NA; size: few; V: TRBV11-2; DNA: TGTGCCAGCAGCGGCGCCAGGAACGGGATTTACTTC; CDR3: CASSGARNGIYF
J: TRBJ1-2; D: TRBD1; size: NA; V: TRBV7-2; DNA: TGTGCCAGCAGCTCTTCATGGGACAGGCGCCGCCTGATTGGCTACACCTTC; CDR3: CASSSSWDRRRLIGYTF
J: TRBJ2-1; D: NA; size: NA; V: TRBV5-1; DNA: TGCGCCAGCAGCTTGTCGATATTACAGGGCTCCTACAATGAGCAGTTCTTC; CDR3: CASSLSILQGSYNEQFF